This T cell receptor beta chain appears in the sequencing data of a study of chemoradiotherapy in HPV16-positive cancers. Study as a whole: Candidate HPV-specific clones and shared TCR motifs came from a couple of HPV16-positive patients. Findings and caveats of the study: Only two HPV16-positive patients supplied the functional HPV-specificity definition.

On this clone: Its target is unknown.

Data came from immunoSEQ multiplex PCR; TCRdb stores just in-frame clones and leaves some out. The sample lists approximately 3,200 clones; just under 95% were seen once. Over chemoradiotherapy, repertoires were sampled more than once. V lost 1 base, J lost 2 bases, and 4 bases stayed unmatched. Germline-derived CDR1 and CDR2 are SGDLS and YYNGEE. This CDR3 spans 15 amino acids. This chain links TRBV9 with TRBJ2-5; 8 bases are a match to TRBD2. This receptor was taken from a human donor with HPV-associated anogenital cancer. This material was obtained from a patient who underwent chemoradiotherapy. The CDR3 sequence is CASSVYGGGQETQYF. For the CDR3, the DNA is TGTGCCAGCAGCGTATATGGCGGGGGGCAAGAGACCCAGTACTTC.